The next 27 T cell receptor beta chains were all read from a single sample in a study of OX40 agonist ivuxolimab in advanced cancers. Libraries were prepared through the immunoSEQ multiplex PCR assay. TCRdb holds this immuneACCESS table with in-frame rearrangements only. Some clones are missing; in checked studies, unresolved V genes explain under half, and the rest has no known cause. In this sample the table shows over 60,000 clones, 65% to 85% of which occur a single time. Together, the top ten hold under 2% of the sample. The source material was CD4+ or CD8+ T cells sorted from blood, sampled in a trial of the OX40 agonist ivuxolimab. The source of these receptors is an adult with an advanced solid tumor such as melanoma, head and neck, liver or kidney cancer.

The genes are TRBV7-5 and TRBJ1-2; TRBD1 is taken as the D call from the table, unchecked against the DNA. TRBV7-5 is shown as a pseudogene. The CDR3 extends over 14 amino acids. The CDR3 loop reads CVRSPGAGVRGYTF. The CDR3 bases are TGTGTCAGAAGCCCCGGGGCAGGGGTGAGGGGCTACACCTTC.

As regards this clone: At one of its ends the junction is not consistent with the germline gene, which may arise from a read error. V gene TRBV7-7 combines with J gene TRBJ2-5, with D unresolved. Germline CDR1 and CDR2: SSHAT and FNYEAQ (reference sequence). The CDR3 is 16 amino acids. This CDR3 is CASSLVRGGSMETQYF. CDR3 DNA: TGTGCTAGCAGCTTAGTGCGTGGTGGTTCAATGGAGACCCAGTACTTC.

The gene calls are TRBV27 and TRBJ2-2; the match to TRBD1 covers 7 bases. Germline V lookup: CDR1 MNHEY, CDR2 SMNVEV (reference sequence). After removal of 4 bases from V and 3 bases from J, the junction contained 14 bases not matched to a gene. CDR3 length equals 18 residues. CDR3 sequence: CASSSPIRDRPYTGELFF. The DNA of the CDR3 is TGTGCCAGCAGTTCCCCCATCCGGGACAGACCGTACACCGGGGAGCTGTTTTTT.

This chain links TRBV5-5 with TRBJ1-4; D is perhaps TRBD1 (5 bases). CDR1 and CDR2 (germline): SGHKS, YYEKEE (reference sequence). V lost 5 bases to trimming and J lost 5 bases, with 13 bases between them. The CDR3 is 14 residues long. For the CDR3, the DNA is TGTGCCAGCAGTTTTACAGGTGGGAATGAAAAACTGTTTTTT. Its protein product is CASSFTGGNEKLFF.

This chain joins TRBV5-1 and TRBJ1-4; D remains unclear. Germline-derived CDR1 and CDR2 are SGHRS and YFSETQ. The V end was cut by 0 bases, the J end by 4 bases, with 7 bases between. CDR3 length equals 14 residues. The CDR3, as DNA: TGCGCCAGCAGCTTGGCGGGGTTTAATGAAAAACTGTTTTTT. It specifies CASSLAGFNEKLFF. The full variable domain, in which reference TRBV5-1 and TRBJ1-4 provide the parts outside the CDR3, is KAGVTQTPRYLIKTRGQQVTLSCSPISGHRSVSWYQQTPGQGLQFLFEYFSETQRNKGNFPGRFSGRQFSNSRSEMNVSTLELGDSALYLCASSLAGFNEKLFFGSGTQLSVL.

This clone is judged medium-sized. The V and J genes are TRBV4-2 and TRBJ2-1; TRBD1 might be the D (5 bases). The CDR3 has 15 residues. V lost 0 bases to trimming and J lost 2 bases, with 8 bases between them. Per germline, CDR1 LGHNA and CDR2 YNFKEQ. The CDR3 spells CASSQDRTTYNEQFF. In DNA form, the CDR3 reads TGTGCCAGCAGCCAAGACAGGACAACCTACAATGAGCAGTTCTTC.

This rearrangement joins TRBV10-1 to TRBJ1-3; D uncertain. V lost 4 bases and J 0 bases, leaving 4 bases between the germline ends. CDR3 length: 13 amino acids. Germline V gene data show CDR1 as WNHNN and CDR2 as SYGVQD (reference sequence). In nucleotides, the CDR3 is TGCGCCAGCAGTGGAGGCTCTGGAAACACCATATATTTT. It encodes CASSGGSGNTIYF.

The chain's CDR3 is CASSLGLAVDEQFF. The CDR3 bases are TGTGCCAGCAGCTTAGGACTAGCGGTCGATGAGCAGTTCTTC. The chain employs TRBV11-3 and TRBJ2-1, with TRBD2 identical over 9 bases. Per the germline V gene, CDR1 is SGHNT and CDR2 is YENEEA. With 1 base clipped from V and 8 bases from J, the junction kept 3 bases outside the gene matches. This CDR3 comprises 14 residues.

The chain uses TRBV13 and TRBJ1-2; no clear D gene. This CDR3 spans 11 amino acids. Germline V lookup: CDR1 PRHDT, CDR2 FYEKMQ (reference sequence). V lost 7 bases to trimming and J lost 3 bases, with 6 bases between them. The CDR3, as DNA: TGTGCCAGCATTGGCGACTATGGCTACACCTTC. Translated: CASIGDYGYTF.

This sequence joins TRBV19 and TRBJ1-2; D is possibly TRBD1 (5 bases). In germline, CDR1 is LNHDA, CDR2 SQIVND (reference sequence). The CDR3 contains 16 residues. The germline V and J ends were trimmed by 5 bases and 4 bases, with 20 bases remaining between them. The CDR3 protein is CASSWEWDSSIYGYTF. The CDR3 DNA reads TGTGCCAGTAGTTGGGAATGGGACTCCAGTATCTATGGCTACACCTTC.

This rearrangement joins TRBV7-3 to TRBJ2-1, with 9 bases lining up with TRBD2. J gave up 6 bases and V 2 bases, and 2 bases lay outside the gene matches. From germline, CDR1 is SGHTA and CDR2 FQGTGA. The CDR3 contains 14 residues. The CDR3 DNA sequence: TGTGCCAGCAGCTTAGAACTAGCGGGCAATGAGCAGTTCTTC. The encoded protein is CASSLELAGNEQFF.

V gene TRBV12-5 combines with J gene TRBJ2-6; the D gene is possibly TRBD1 (6 bases). V lost 6 bases, J lost 0 bases, and 9 bases lay in between. The CDR3 runs to 15 residues. The germline CDR1 and CDR2 sequences are LGHNT and FRNRAP. In nucleotides, the CDR3 is TGTGCTAGTGGGGACAGATTCTCTGGGGCCAACGTCCTGACTTTC. Protein product: CASGDRFSGANVLTF.

The chain links TRBV5-1 to TRBJ2-2; D uncertain. The CDR3 is 15 amino acids. Trimming removed 0 bases at V and 5 bases at J, with 11 bases between. Germline V gene lookup returns CDR1 SGHRS and CDR2 YFSETQ. The CDR3 DNA reads as TGCGCCAGCAGCTTGGAAGGAGTTCGAACCGGGGAGCTGTTTTTT. Translated, it gives CASSLEGVRTGELFF.

The genes are TRBV19 and TRBJ2-3; possible D gene TRBD1, 5 bases. Germline loops: CDR1 LNHDA, CDR2 SQIVND (reference sequence). The CDR3 contains 13 residues. The V gene lost 5 bases and the J gene lost 3 bases, with 9 bases spanning the gap. The CDR3 is CASSDSTTDTQYF. In DNA, the CDR3 is TGTGCCAGTAGTGACAGTACTACAGATACGCAGTATTTT.

The chain has TRBV7-2 and TRBJ2-7, with 9 bases matching TRBD1. CDR3 length: 15 residues. In germline, CDR1 is SGHTA, CDR2 FQGNSA. Trimming cost V 5 bases and J 3 bases; bases outside gene matches: 8. The CDR3 DNA reads as TGTGCCAGCAGCCAGGGACAGGGTATCGGCTACGAGCAGTACGTC. This translates into CASSQGQGIGYEQYV.

The chain joins TRBV9 to TRBJ2-3; tentatively, D is TRBD1 or TRBD2 (7 bases each). In germline, CDR1 is SGDLS, CDR2 YYNGEE. V shed 3 bases and J shed 4 bases, with 12 bases lying between them. The CDR3 covers 14 residues. The CDR3: CASSAGGGPDTQYF. Written as DNA, the CDR3 is TGTGCCAGCAGCGCAGGGGGGGGCCCAGATACGCAGTATTTT. The whole variable domain, remainder taken from reference TRBV9 and TRBJ2-3, is DSGVTQTPKHLITATGQRVTLRCSPRSGDLSVYWYQQSLDQGLQFLIQYYNGEERAKGNILERFSAQQFPDLHSELNLSSLELGDSALYFCASSAGGGPDTQYFGPGTRLTVL.

The chain uses TRBV30 and TRBJ2-5; D unresolved. Germline CDR1 reads GTSNPN; CDR2 reads SVGIG (reference sequence). With 4 bases removed from V and 5 bases from J, the gap between germline ends came to 23 bases. The CDR3 has 16 residues. CDR3 amino acids: CAWTEGWPSRKETQYF. CDR3 DNA sequence: TGTGCCTGGACGGAAGGGTGGCCTTCGCGGAAGGAGACCCAGTACTTC.

This chain joins TRBV5-1 and TRBJ1-1; no firm D call. The CDR3 has 13 residues. V lost 3 bases, J lost 5 bases, and 11 bases lay in between. Germline V lookup: CDR1 SGHRS, CDR2 YFSETQ. CDR3 amino acids: CASSSLIGTEAFF. The CDR3 DNA sequence: TGCGCCAGCAGCTCCCTTATTGGGACTGAAGCTTTCTTT.

This chain connects TRBV7-3 to TRBJ2-3; TRBD2 agrees at 7 bases. V shed 5 bases and J 5 bases; nucleotides not matched to a gene: 7. The germline V gene encodes CDR1 SGHTA and CDR2 FQGTGA. The CDR3 runs 14 residues. DNA of the CDR3: TGTGCCAGCAGCCTTCGGGCGGGAGTAGATACGCAGTATTTT. It codes for CASSLRAGVDTQYF.

The chain couples TRBV7-3 to TRBJ2-2; 9 positions agree with TRBD2. J lost 4 bases, V lost 4 bases, and 10 bases had no gene match. Germline CDR1 SGHTA, CDR2 FQGTGA. This CDR3 spans 17 amino acids. In DNA form, the CDR3 reads TGTGCCAGCAGCTCCGCGAGCGGGAGGTTGGCCACCGGGGAGCTGTTTTTT. Its protein is CASSSASGRLATGELFF.

The gene calls are TRBV20-1 and TRBJ1-2; D gene ambiguous. Germline CDR1 is DFQATT and CDR2 is SNEGSKA (reference sequence). The CDR3 has 11 amino acids. In DNA form, the CDR3 reads TGCAGCTTAGGTGGGCCTTGGGGCTACACCTTC. It translates to CSLGGPWGYTF.

The CDR3 nucleotides read TGTGCCAGTATAACGGGACGGATTAACTATGGCTACACCTTC. This translates into CASITGRINYGYTF. The chain couples TRBV19 to TRBJ1-2; weak D call: TRBD1 (5 bases). The V end was cut by 7 bases, the J end by 1 base, with 13 bases between. The CDR3 sequence is 14 residues long. CDR1 LNHDA and CDR2 SQIVND come from the germline V gene (reference sequence). The full variable domain, rest sourced from reference TRBV19 and TRBJ1-2, is DGGITQSPKYLFRKEGQNVTLSCEQNLNHDAMYWYRQDPGQGLRLIYYSQIVNDFQKGDIAEGYSVSREKKESFPLTVTSAQKNPTAFYLCASITGRINYGYTFGSGTRLTVV.

The chain is built from TRBV2 and TRBJ1-5; D might be TRBD1 (5 bases). V was cut by 6 bases and J by 1 base, with 10 bases left in between. There are 14 residues in the CDR3. The germline CDR1 and CDR2 sequences are SNHLY and FYNNEI. The chain's CDR3 is CASRGVGSNQPQHF. CDR3 coding DNA: TGTGCCAGCAGGGGGGTGGGGAGCAATCAGCCCCAGCATTTT.

The V and J genes are TRBV7-9 and TRBJ2-7, with D tentatively TRBD2 (6 bases). Trimming cost V 3 bases and J 5 bases, with 11 bases left between them. Germline V gives CDR1 SEHNR, CDR2 FQNEAQ (reference sequence). This CDR3 has 13 amino acids. The DNA for the CDR3 is TGTGCCAGCAGCTTTTCCAGCGGGCACGAGCAGTACGTC. It encodes CASSFSSGHEQYV.

J is TRBJ2-1 and V is TRBV7-7; possibly TRBD2 for D (6 bases). CDR3 size: 15 residues. The germline V gene has CDR1 SSHAT and CDR2 FNYEAQ (reference sequence). V was trimmed by 3 bases and J by 5 bases, leaving 14 bases between them. CDR3 in DNA: TGTGCCAGCAGCTTTTTGGCGGGACCCGACAATGAGCAGTTCTTC. Translation gives CASSFLAGPDNEQFF.

In its sample, this clone was seen once. This chain connects TRBV7-9 to TRBJ2-5; 10 positions agree with TRBD1. The DNA end lines up better with TRBJ2-7; the J call may be wrong. Germline V gene sequence: CDR1 SEHNR, CDR2 FQNEAQ (reference sequence). This CDR3 comprises 16 residues. CDR3 region: CASIDFGTGASYEQYF. In DNA, the CDR3 is TGTGCCAGCATCGACTTCGGGACAGGGGCATCCTACGAGCAGTACTTC.

The rearrangement joins TRBV13 to TRBJ2-7; D gene uncertain. The CDR3 extends over 14 amino acids. Trimming stripped 3 bases from V and 0 bases from J, with 9 bases between. Per germline, CDR1 PRHDT and CDR2 FYEKMQ (reference sequence). CDR3 sequence (DNA): TGTGCCAGCAGCTTTAACAGAATCTCCTACGAGCAGTACTTC. Its translation: CASSFNRISYEQYF.